The entry that follows covers one T cell receptor beta chain sequence. It has no known antigen specificity. No much larger clonotype is one base removed from it; base qualities were not supplied. In total, roughly 670 healthy bone marrow donors made up the cohort. Cohort members were all nominally healthy when sampled, although unrecorded immune exposures were likely present. The donor tested CMV seropositive, placing the donor among the approximately 290 seropositive members of the cohort. A peripheral blood sample was collected from each donor, and TCR beta sequencing was performed on peripheral blood mononuclear cells. Genomic DNA extraction from the blood cell samples was performed with the Qiagen DNeasy Blood Extraction Kit. Libraries came from the immunoSEQ multiplex PCR assay. For the multiplex PCR, a mixture combining 60 forward primers for TCR Vbeta segments and 13 reverse primers for TCR Jbeta segments was used. The CDR3 region of rearranged TCR beta genes was amplified from genomic DNA with a multiplex PCR assay. The Illumina HiSeq System was used to sequence the amplified TCR beta libraries as 87-base-pair reads. The paper's data handling went like this. A later analysis tallied 80 million to 95 million unique TCR beta chains across the approximately 670 repertoires, and approximately 12 million of those chains were shared by two or more donors. Raw reads were error-corrected and collapsed into unique sequences by a nearest-neighbor algorithm in which closely related sequences were merged to remove PCR and sequencing errors. V, D and J gene segments were assigned by aligning CDR3 sequences to IMGT reference sequences. For a sequence to be retained, at least a six-nucleotide match to both a V gene segment and a J gene segment was required. A rearrangement was called productive if the CDR3 had no stop codons and remained in frame with V and J, and every other rearrangement was called non-productive. Following IMGT convention, CDR3 was defined as the stretch from the second conserved V-encoded cysteine to the conserved J-encoded phenylalanine. Sequences without an unambiguous match to a single V gene segment were excluded from the earlier analysis of 500 to 700 of the donors. In an earlier analysis of 587 of the donors, V segments were called functional above 56.7% productive rearrangements and were called segregating when the between-donor standard deviation exceeded 5%. A statistical classification framework was built for diagnosing cytomegalovirus status from the catalog of TCR beta chain sequences. In a later analysis, TCR nucleotide sequences were compared against IMGT/GENE-DB human TR gene sequences so that V and J genes could be assigned. A later analysis assigned CDR3 sequences and most-parsimonious VDJ recombination scenarios with the TCRdist pipeline. In a later analysis, each TCR beta chain was defined by its CDR3 amino acid sequence together with its V-gene family, and reads without a unique V-gene family were excluded. A later analysis removed 450 to 600 highly shared, low-generation-probability nucleotide sequences to deal with suspected cross-contamination and a sequencing artifact. In a later analysis, a clonal expansion index was calculated for each public chain from normalized within-repertoire ranks of inferred template counts. In a later analysis, generation probabilities were computed with a VDJ recombination model fitted to out-of-frame rearrangements, and the resulting probabilities were checked against IGoR. In a later analysis, hypergeometric tests were used to score TCR-TCR, TCR-HLA and TCR-CMV co-occurrence, with a repertoire-size bias correction applied to TCR pairs. False discovery rates were estimated in a later analysis by permuting HLA or CMV assignments 20 times. In a later analysis, co-occurring TCRs were grouped using DBSCAN, with TCRdist sequence similarity added in when clustering inside HLA-allele-positive subsets. Co-occurrence clustering excluded repertoires with fewer than 30,000 or more than 120,000 public chains, plus five with anomalous nucleotide sharing. Sourced from immuneACCESS, this table was stored by TCRdb with only in-frame sequences that have V and J called. A share of the clones is absent; for the studies checked, an unresolved V gene accounts for under half, and the remainder has no known explanation. The DNA was the basis for D and trimming; V, J and clone size are from that table. This sample holds 150,000 to 200,000 clones; about 80% were observed only once. Around 2% of the sample goes to the ten largest clones.

The trim is 0 bases for V and 3 bases for J, with a gap of 13 bases between the germline ends. CDR1 and CDR2 (SQVTM, ANQGSEA) derive from the germline V gene. The CDR3 covers 15 residues, taking in both the cysteine and the phenylalanine. Only the CDR3 part of the read is kept: 45 bases, read in frame from the first base. These data are taken from a study of cytomegalovirus exposure and HLA in healthy donors (dated by TCRdb to about 2017). In the study overall: In an earlier analysis of some 550 of the donors, 250 to 300 Gb of sequence data and 100 million or so unique TCR beta sequences from about 179 million T cells were reported. Besides the first cohort of roughly 700 subjects, a separate validation cohort made up of 120 different subjects was used. All discovery cohort repertoires had been generated using a single sequencing platform. The study aimed to test whether signatures of past pathogen exposure could be identified by cataloging public T cell receptors. The genetic ancestry cluster associated with self-reported Caucasian donors included approximately 85% of the approximately 430 genotyped donors. A later genetic analysis took genome-wide SNP genotypes for about 65% of the 666 donors and used that subset as a discovery cohort. To study patterns of TCR occurrence, a later analysis re-analyzed previously published TCR beta repertoires from 700 or so donors and added high-resolution HLA genotyping. Both class I and class II loci were covered by HLA typing, at four-digit resolution. Roughly five DR-DQ haplotypes were treated as single units for association and clustering because of strong linkage in the cohort. The later analysis used no new phenotypic data to find candidate immune exposures, relying instead on TCR beta sequences and their occurrence across donors. To predict cytomegalovirus infection status, the study combined high-throughput TCR immunosequencing, statistical association of individual TCRs with disease status, and machine learning. Among 350 to 400 genotyped donors of the cohort, an average of 235,054 unique TCR beta nucleotide sequences were sequenced per donor, 15% to 20% of them non-productive. To decide whether each TCR beta V gene segment behaved as functional or pseudogenic, an earlier analysis of approximately 600 of the donors relied on high-throughput TCR beta sequencing. The T cell repertoires of 666 subjects were profiled by immunosequencing and related to cytomegalovirus serostatus. About 280 gigabases of sequencing data and roughly 90 million unique TCR sequences were included in an early release covering about 600 HLA-typed donors. Donor age, sex, ethnicity and CMV serostatus were compiled together with the repertoire data. Typing coverage differed by locus: A, B, C, DRB1 and DQB1 were typed in roughly 620-630 donors, DQA1 in 500 to 550, DPA1 in some 570, and DPB1 in approximately 450. Overall results and qualifications from the work: Only TCR beta chains were sequenced in this cohort, and the absence of alpha or paired-chain data limited detectable features. Some IMGT-functional V segments, including TRBV6-2 and TRBV6-3, could not be told apart with the 87-base-pair reads, so those segments were excluded. According to a later analysis, most CMV-associated TCR beta chains appeared to be HLA-restricted, and the HLA associations seemed to be driven largely by CMV exposure. Immune exposure information for the cohort was limited to CMV serostatus. It was suggested by the authors that the approach could potentially be generalized to other disease states and immunological phenotypes. In a later analysis, the rate of TCR association differed among HLA loci, with DRB1 alleles having the most associated TCRs and HLA-C alleles having the fewest. In a later genetic analysis, a missense DCLRE1C variant was associated with V-gene and J-gene trimming of TCR beta chains, and the association was replicated in an independent cohort. Correlated functional status among segregating V segments might be attributable to linkage disequilibrium, but an unknown experimental factor could not be ruled out. Compared with the approximately 710-donor mean, donors in an Asian-associated ancestry cluster had fewer N-insertions in productive TCRs, according to a later genetic analysis. Because counts were too low, roughly 17 rarely observed V segments, including chromosome 9 orphons, were left out of the earlier analysis of some 600 of the donors. A cluster of highly shared sequence variants was judged likely to be a technical artifact of the sequencing pipeline. At a false discovery rate of 0.05, a later analysis linked some 18,000 TCR beta sequences to specific HLA alleles. A further reported finding was that TCR beta sequences accurately predicted the HLA-A and HLA-B alleles for most subjects in the first cohort. In vitro tests confirmed that three of the cytomegalovirus-associated TCR beta chains recognize cytomegalovirus antigens. A later analysis reported that several top co-occurrence clusters appeared linked to parvovirus B19, influenza, CMV and Epstein-Barr virus. In a later analysis, HLA-associated TCR beta chains were found to be more clonally expanded and to have lower generation probabilities than equally common non-associated chains. When HLA alleles, especially DR and DQ, strongly co-occurred, TCR associations were difficult to assign to individual alleles. The study gave a list of under 200 TCR beta chains associated with cytomegalovirus. Across donors, most TCR sequences were observed very rarely, whereas some public TCRs were present in many individuals. Presence/absence analyses assumed roughly uniform sequencing depth across donors, an assumption that may not hold. In both the original and validation cohorts, the classifier was reported to diagnose cytomegalovirus status with high specificity and sensitivity. Because some donors lacked HLA typing at each locus, the association tests relied only on the typed subset. In an earlier analysis of approximately 590 of the donors, most TCR beta V segments appeared in productive rearrangements about 87% or about 30% of the time, broadly matching IMGT annotations.

In this chain, TRBV29-1 is recombined with TRBJ2-3; TRBD1 is perhaps the D gene, given 5 matching bases. Source material: PBMCs. This receptor was taken from a woman under 30 in good health and CMV-seropositive. The CDR3 corresponds to CSVEDRRVFTDTQYF. In nucleotide form, the sequence is TGCAGCGTTGAAGATCGCAGGGTATTTACAGATACGCAGTATTTT.